The T cell receptor (beta chain) described here comes from a study of cytomegalovirus exposure and HLA in healthy donors. Study-level findings and limits: A missense DCLRE1C variant was associated with V- and J-gene trimming of TCR beta chains in a later analysis, and an independent cohort replicated the association. Indistinguishable V segments such as TRBV6-2 and TRBV6-3 were excluded.

Trimming stripped 2 bases from V and 5 bases from J, with 16 bases between. The CDR3 runs to 15 residues. Germline V lookup: CDR1 SGDLS, CDR2 YYNGEE. As to this clone: Its cognate antigen is unknown.

Nominal health characterized the donors when sampled, though unrecorded immune exposures were likely. The PCR used 60 Vbeta and 13 Jbeta primers. Assay: immunoSEQ multiplex PCR; the TCRdb copy retains only in-frame clones and omits some. There are about 150,000 clones in the sample; roughly 80% occur only once, and under 5% lies in the top ten. This TCR came from a man aged 18 to 29 in good health and CMV-seronegative. Material: PBMCs. The chain links TRBV9 to TRBJ1-1, with D tentatively TRBD1 (6 bases). CDR3 residues: CASSVWAGEDTEAFF. The CDR3, as DNA: TGTGCCAGCAGCGTCTGGGCAGGGGAAGATACTGAAGCTTTCTTT.